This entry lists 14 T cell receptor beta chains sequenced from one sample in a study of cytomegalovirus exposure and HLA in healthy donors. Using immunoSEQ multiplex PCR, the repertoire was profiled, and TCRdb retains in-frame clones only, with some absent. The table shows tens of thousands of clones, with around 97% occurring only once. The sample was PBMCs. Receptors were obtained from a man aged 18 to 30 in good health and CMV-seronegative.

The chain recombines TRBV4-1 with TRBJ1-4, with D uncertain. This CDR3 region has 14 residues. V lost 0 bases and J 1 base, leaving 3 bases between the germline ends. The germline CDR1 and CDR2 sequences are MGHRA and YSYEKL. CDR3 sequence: CASSQERTNEKLFF. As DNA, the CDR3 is TGCGCCAGCAGCCAAGAGAGAACTAATGAAAAACTGTTTTTT.

The chain's CDR3 is CASSNRGTGELFF. The DNA for the CDR3 is TGTGCCAGCAGTAACAGGGGTACCGGGGAGCTGTTTTTT. The chain uses TRBV2 and TRBJ2-2; TRBD1 matches at 7 bases. The V segment lost 5 bases and the J segment 5 bases; nucleotides outside the gene matches: 2. From germline, CDR1 is SNHLY and CDR2 FYNNEI. This CDR3 spans 13 amino acids.

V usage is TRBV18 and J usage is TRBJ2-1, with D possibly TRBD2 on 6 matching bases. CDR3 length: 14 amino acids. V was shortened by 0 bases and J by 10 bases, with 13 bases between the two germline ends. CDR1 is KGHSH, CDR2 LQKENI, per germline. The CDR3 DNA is TGTGCCAGCTCACCACCGACTAGGCCAAGCGAGCAGTTCTTC. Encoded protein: CASSPPTRPSEQFF.

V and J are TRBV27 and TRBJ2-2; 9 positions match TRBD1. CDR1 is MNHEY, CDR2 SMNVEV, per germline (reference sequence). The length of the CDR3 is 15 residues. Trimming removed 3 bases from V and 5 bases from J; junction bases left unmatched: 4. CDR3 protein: CASSFLDRGTGELFF. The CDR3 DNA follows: TGTGCCAGCAGTTTTTTGGACAGGGGTACCGGGGAGCTGTTTTTT.

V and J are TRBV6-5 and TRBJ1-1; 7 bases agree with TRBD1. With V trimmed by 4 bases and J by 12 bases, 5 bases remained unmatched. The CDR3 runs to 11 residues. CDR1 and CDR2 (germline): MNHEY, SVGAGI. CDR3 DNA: TGTGCCAGCAGTTCAGGGGGGAGAACTTTCTTT. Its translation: CASSSGGRTFF.

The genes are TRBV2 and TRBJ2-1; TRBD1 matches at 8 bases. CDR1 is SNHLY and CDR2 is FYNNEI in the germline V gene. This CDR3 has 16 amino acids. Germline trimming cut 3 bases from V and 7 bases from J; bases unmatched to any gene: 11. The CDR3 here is CASSERGQDIGNEQFF. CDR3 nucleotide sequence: TGTGCCAGCAGTGAGAGGGGACAGGATATAGGGAATGAGCAGTTCTTC.

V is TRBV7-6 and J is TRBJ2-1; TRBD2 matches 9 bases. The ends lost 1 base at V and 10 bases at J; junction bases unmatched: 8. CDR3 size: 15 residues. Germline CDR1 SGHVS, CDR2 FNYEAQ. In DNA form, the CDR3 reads TGTGCCAGCAGCTTAGTCGCGGGAGGGCCGGGAGAGCAGTTCTTC. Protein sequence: CASSLVAGGPGEQFF.

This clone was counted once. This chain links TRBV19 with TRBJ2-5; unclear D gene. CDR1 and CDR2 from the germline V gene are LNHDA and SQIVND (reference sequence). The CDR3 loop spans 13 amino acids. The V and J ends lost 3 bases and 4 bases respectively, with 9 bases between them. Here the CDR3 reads CASSIGGLETQYF. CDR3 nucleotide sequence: TGTGCCAGTAGTATCGGTGGGCTAGAGACCCAGTACTTC.

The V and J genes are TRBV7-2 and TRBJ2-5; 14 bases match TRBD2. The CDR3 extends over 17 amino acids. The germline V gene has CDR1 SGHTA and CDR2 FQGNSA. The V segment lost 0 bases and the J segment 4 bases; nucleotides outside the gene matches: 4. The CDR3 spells CASSLARLAGGSETQYF. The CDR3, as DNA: TGTGCCAGCAGCTTAGCCCGACTAGCGGGAGGGTCAGAGACCCAGTACTTC.

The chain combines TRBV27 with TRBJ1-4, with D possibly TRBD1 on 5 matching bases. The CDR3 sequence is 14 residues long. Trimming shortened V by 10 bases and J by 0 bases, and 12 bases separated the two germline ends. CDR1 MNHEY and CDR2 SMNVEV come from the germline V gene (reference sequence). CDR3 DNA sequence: TGTGCCACCAAACAGGAGACAACTAATGAAAAACTGTTTTTT. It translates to CATKQETTNEKLFF. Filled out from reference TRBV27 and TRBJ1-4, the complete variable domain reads EAQVTQNPRYLITVTGKKLTVTCSQNMNHEYMSWYRQDPGLGLRQIYYSMNVEVTDKGDVPEGYKVSRKEKRNFPLILESPSPNQTSLYFCATKQETTNEKLFFGSGTQLSVL.

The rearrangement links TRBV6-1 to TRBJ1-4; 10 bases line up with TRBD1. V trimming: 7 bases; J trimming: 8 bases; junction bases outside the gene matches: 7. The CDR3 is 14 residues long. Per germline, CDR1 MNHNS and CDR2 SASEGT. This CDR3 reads CASTPGQGREKLFF. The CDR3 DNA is TGTGCCAGCACCCCGGGACAGGGGCGGGAAAAACTGTTTTTT.

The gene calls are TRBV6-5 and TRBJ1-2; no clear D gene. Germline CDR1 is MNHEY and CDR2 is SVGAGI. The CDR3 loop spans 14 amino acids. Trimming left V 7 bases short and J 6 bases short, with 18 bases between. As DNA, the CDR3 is TGTGCCAGCACCAGCACGGTGGGAGAGGATGGCTACACCTTC. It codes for CASTSTVGEDGYTF.

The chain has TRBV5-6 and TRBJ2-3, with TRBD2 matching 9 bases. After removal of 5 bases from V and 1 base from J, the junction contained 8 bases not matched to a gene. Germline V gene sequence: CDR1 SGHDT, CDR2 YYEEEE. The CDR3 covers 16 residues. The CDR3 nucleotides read TGTGCCAGCAGTAAAAGACTAGCGGTAGGCACAGATACGCAGTATTTT. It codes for CASSKRLAVGTDTQYF. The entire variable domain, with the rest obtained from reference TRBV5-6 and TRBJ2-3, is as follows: DAGVTQSPTHLIKTRGQQVTLRCSPKSGHDTVSWYQQALGQGPQFIFQYYEEEERQRGNFPDRFSGHQFPNYSSELNVNALLLGDSALYLCASSKRLAVGTDTQYFGPGTRLTVL.

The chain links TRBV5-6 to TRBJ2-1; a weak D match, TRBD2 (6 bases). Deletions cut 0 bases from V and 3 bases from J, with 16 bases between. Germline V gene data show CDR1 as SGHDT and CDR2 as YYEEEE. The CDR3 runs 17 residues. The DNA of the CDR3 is TGTGCCAGCAGCTTGGCCTTGGAGGGCTTTTACTACAATGAGCAGTTCTTC. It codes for CASSLALEGFYYNEQFF.